This TCR beta chain originates from a study of shared clonotypes between healthy human individuals. Overall study findings and caveats: Shared clonotypes: roughly 5% naive CD4, around 3.5% naive CD8, about 2.4% memory CD4, more than 0.3% memory CD8. Memory subsets had estimated richness that was generally smaller than that of naive subsets. All-four-donor shared clonotypes had higher generation probabilities than non-shared clonotypes did.

Per the original methods: Quality scores were absent from the junction-only immunoSEQ sequences, so filtering differed. Method: immunoSEQ multiplex PCR; TCRdb's copy keeps in-frame clones and lacks some. The V and J calls and clone size come from that table; D and trimming were worked out from the DNA. The repertoire holds some 1,400,000 clones, 96% seen once, with about 1% in the top ten. In this sample, this clone turned up once. What it binds is unknown. The receptor's source is a man aged 25-40 years in good health. The sequencing sample was made of naive CD4+ T cells sorted from blood. Subset of the sample: CD45RA+ positively selected.

CDR3 residues: CASRATGGRTGELFF. DNA for the CDR3: TGTGCCAGCAGGGCCACAGGGGGGAGAACCGGGGAGCTGTTTTTT. The genes are TRBV6-5 and TRBJ2-2; 8 bases are a match to TRBD1. The length of the CDR3 is 15 residues. The germline V gene encodes CDR1 MNHEY and CDR2 SVGAGI. With 6 bases clipped from V and 5 bases from J, the junction kept 8 bases outside the gene matches.